This passage covers 26 T cell receptor beta chains from one sample sequenced in a study of blood T cell repertoires in COVID-19. Sequencing used immunoSEQ multiplex PCR; TCRdb keeps in-frame clones, though not all of them. This table holds roughly 350,000 clones, about 92% found once. The sequencing sample was made of PBMCs or T cells enriched from blood (not recorded which). The receptors were gathered from a woman between 25 and 40 years old who had recovered from COVID-19.

This clone was counted between two and nine times. This rearrangement joins TRBV6-2 or TRBV6-3 to TRBJ2-7; 8 bases are a match to TRBD2. The CDR3 has 17 residues. Germline V gene data show CDR1 as MNHEY and CDR2 as SVGEGT. V shed 5 bases and J 3 bases; nucleotides not matched to a gene: 15. CDR3 DNA: TGTGCCAGCAGTCCCTCTGAGGTGGTAGCGGGGCTCTACGAGCAGTACTTC. It codes for CASSPSEVVAGLYEQYF.

The V and J genes are TRBV28 and TRBJ1-1; tentatively, D is TRBD1 (5 bases). Between the trimmed V and J ends, which lost 0 bases and 4 bases, there was a span of 9 bases. The length of the CDR3 is 14 residues. Germline CDR1 reads MDHEN; CDR2 reads SYDVKM. CDR3 in amino acids: CASSLWWGSTEAFF. CDR3 DNA sequence: TGTGCCAGCAGTTTATGGTGGGGCTCCACTGAAGCTTTCTTT.

The V and J genes are TRBV18 and TRBJ2-1; 15 bases match TRBD2. Looked up from germline, CDR1 is KGHSH and CDR2 is LQKENI. The CDR3 extends over 17 amino acids. Trimming took 3 bases from V and 5 from J; bases not matched to a gene: 5. The CDR3: CASSPPGLAGGHNEQFF. The CDR3 DNA reads TGTGCCAGCTCACCCCCGGGACTAGCGGGGGGTCACAATGAGCAGTTCTTC.

The chain has TRBV5-8 and TRBJ1-5, with D unclear. This CDR3 region has 13 residues. Trimming removed 8 bases at V and 1 base at J, with 10 bases between. CDR1 and CDR2 from the germline V gene are SGHTS and YDEGEE. In DNA form, the CDR3 reads TGTGCCAGTCGGGGTCCCAGCAATCAGCCCCAGCATTTT. Protein: CASRGPSNQPQHF. Full variable domain (outside the CDR3, taken from reference TRBV5-8 and TRBJ1-5): EAGVTQSPTHLIKTRGQQATLRCSPISGHTSVYWYQQALGLGLQFLLWYDEGEERNRGNFPPRFSGRQFPNYSSELNVNALELEDSALYLCASRGPSNQPQHFGDGTRLSIL.

V and J are TRBV7-3 and TRBJ2-2; 10 nucleotides agree with TRBD2. The CDR3 spans 16 residues. Unmatched junction bases numbered 2, after V lost 2 bases and J lost 2 bases. The germline V gene encodes CDR1 SGHTA and CDR2 FQGTGA. Here the CDR3 DNA reads TGTGCCAGCAGCTTAGTAGCGGGGGGTAACACCGGGGAGCTGTTTTTT. Translating it yields CASSLVAGGNTGELFF.

The chain carries TRBV10-2 and TRBJ2-7; 11 bases match TRBD2. Germline CDR1 reads WSHSY; CDR2 reads SAAADI. V lost 6 bases, J lost 4 bases, and 5 bases stayed unmatched. The CDR3 runs to 14 residues. The CDR3 region is CASRGLAAEYEQYF. CDR3 bases: TGCGCCAGCAGGGGACTAGCGGCCGAATACGAGCAGTACTTC.

This clone was seen only a few times. This rearrangement joins TRBV28 to TRBJ1-5; 9 bases agree with TRBD1. From germline, CDR1 is MDHEN and CDR2 SYDVKM. The CDR3 loop spans 16 amino acids. The junction had 15 bases not matched to a gene; V was cut back by 8 bases and J by 7 bases. CDR3 amino acids: CASSLPTGTGIQPQHF. In DNA form, the CDR3 reads TGTGCCAGCTCGCTCCCCACCGGGACAGGGATCCAGCCCCAGCATTTT.

Points on this clone: This sample includes further DNA sequences coding for the same CDR3. The chain recombines TRBV18 with TRBJ1-6; TRBD1 is a possible D gene (5 bases). CDR1 and CDR2 (germline): KGHSH, LQKENI. Trimming left V 3 bases short and J 7 bases short, with 10 bases between. The CDR3 loop spans 14 amino acids. The CDR3 sequence: CASSPQGYNSPLHF. In DNA, the CDR3 is TGTGCCAGCTCACCGCAGGGATACAATTCACCCCTCCACTTT.

This clone is a singleton in its sample. V usage is TRBV28 and J usage is TRBJ2-1, with TRBD1 as a possible D gene (7 bases). The CDR3 totals 16 residues. CDR1 and CDR2 (germline): MDHEN, SYDVKM. Between the trimmed V and J ends, which lost 6 bases and 9 bases, there was a span of 24 bases. CDR3 in amino acids: CASSRPMEGALSEQFF. For the CDR3, the DNA is TGTGCCAGCAGCCGACCTATGGAGGGGGCGCTGAGTGAGCAGTTCTTC.

This clone showed up just once. The sample has other DNA sequences that encode this CDR3 too. V is TRBV18 and J is TRBJ1-4; perhaps TRBD1 as D (6 bases). Germline values: CDR1 KGHSH, CDR2 LQKENI. The V end was cut by 4 bases, the J end by 5 bases, with 8 bases between. The CDR3 runs 13 residues. The CDR3 DNA is TGTGCCAGCTCACGGGACATAAATGAAAAACTGTTTTTT. Translation gives CASSRDINEKLFF.

This chain links TRBV7-2 with TRBJ2-7; 12 nucleotides line up with TRBD2. The V gene's germline CDR1 is SGHTA and CDR2 FQGNSA. Unmatched junction bases numbered 1, after V lost 7 bases and J lost 0 bases. CDR3 length equals 14 residues. In nucleotides, the CDR3 is TGTGCCAGCAAGACTAGCGGGAGCTCCTACGAGCAGTACTTC. As protein: CASKTSGSSYEQYF. Full variable domain (outside the CDR3, taken from reference TRBV7-2 and TRBJ2-7): GAGVSQSPSNKVTEKGKDVELRCDPISGHTALYWYRQSLGQGLEFLIYFQGNSAPDKSGLPSDRFSAERTGGSVSTLTIQRTQQEDSAVYLCASKTSGSSYEQYFGPGTRLTVT.

The gene calls are TRBV19 and TRBJ2-7, with D perhaps matching TRBD2 (5 bases). This CDR3 has 13 amino acids. Deletions cut 3 bases from V and 2 bases from J, with 8 bases between. Germline V lookup: CDR1 LNHDA, CDR2 SQIVND (reference sequence). The CDR3 region has the DNA TGTGCCAGTAGTATGAGGGTAACCTACGAGCAGTACTTC. It encodes CASSMRVTYEQYF.

The chain is built from TRBV7-9 and TRBJ1-1; D is unresolved. CDR3 length: 13 amino acids. Trimming cost V 3 bases and J 6 bases, with 11 bases left between them. The V gene's germline CDR1 is SEHNR and CDR2 FQNEAQ (reference sequence). The CDR3 protein is CASSLRVSAEAFF. Written as DNA, the CDR3 is TGTGCCAGCAGCTTGAGGGTTTCGGCTGAAGCTTTCTTT. Looking up the rest from reference TRBV7-9 and TRBJ1-1 gives the full variable domain: DTGVSQNPRHKITKRGQNVTFRCDPISEHNRLYWYRQTLGQGPEFLTYFQNEAQLEKSRLLSDRFSAERPKGSFSTLEIQRTEQGDSAMYLCASSLRVSAEAFFGQGTRLTVV.

The chain joins TRBV6-5 to TRBJ2-3, with 8 bases identical to TRBD1. Losses at the gene ends were 6 bases for V and 3 bases for J; bases not matched to a gene: 8. The germline gives CDR1 MNHEY, CDR2 SVGAGI. This CDR3 comprises 15 residues. CDR3 loop: CASRPSGGRTDTQYF. CDR3 DNA sequence: TGTGCCAGCAGGCCATCAGGGGGCAGGACAGATACGCAGTATTTT.

The V and J genes are TRBV28 and TRBJ1-2, with TRBD1 identical over 11 bases. V dropped 1 base and J dropped 4; count of bases not matched to a gene: 8. Germline V gene data show CDR1 as MDHEN and CDR2 as SYDVKM. There are 17 residues in the CDR3. The CDR3 is CASSLSPGTGGGYGYTF. CDR3 nucleotide sequence: TGTGCCAGCAGTTTATCCCCAGGGACAGGGGGTGGCTATGGCTACACCTTC.

This clone has only one observation. The chain joins TRBV19 to TRBJ2-7; D unclear. CDR3 length: 14 residues. V shed 1 base and J shed 0 bases, with 7 bases lying between them. Germline V CDR1 and CDR2: LNHDA, SQIVND (reference sequence). CDR3 DNA: TGTGCCAGTAGTATAGCGGGTAACTCCTACGAGCAGTACTTC. As protein: CASSIAGNSYEQYF.

The J gene is TRBJ2-7, the V gene TRBV6-5; 10 nucleotides line up with TRBD1. CDR1 is MNHEY and CDR2 is SVGAGI in the germline V gene. The CDR3 has 14 amino acids. Trimming at V came to 7 bases and at J to 7 bases, leaving 10 bases not matched to a gene. Written as DNA, the CDR3 is TGTGCCAGCACCCCTCGACAGGGGGCCGGAGAGCAGTACTTC. It codes for CASTPRQGAGEQYF.

The rearrangement joins TRBV28 to TRBJ2-3; TRBD1 matches 7 bases. The CDR3 extends over 14 amino acids. The V segment lost 5 bases and the J segment 7 bases; nucleotides outside the gene matches: 9. Germline V lookup: CDR1 MDHEN, CDR2 SYDVKM. The CDR3: CASSQGGQLNTQYF. The CDR3 DNA follows: TGTGCCAGCAGTCAAGGGGGACAGCTCAATACGCAGTATTTT.

As DNA, the CDR3 is TGTGCCACCAGTGATTTAGGCGGGAACACCGGGGAGCTGTTTTTT. It yields the protein CATSDLGGNTGELFF. V is TRBV24-1 and J is TRBJ2-2; D is undetermined. This CDR3 has 15 residues. Deletions cut 1 base from V and 1 base from J, with 6 bases between. Germline V gives CDR1 KGHDR, CDR2 SFDVKD.

The V and J genes are TRBV2 and TRBJ1-2; a possible D gene is TRBD1 (5 bases). Trimming pared 4 bases from V and 8 bases from J, leaving 11 bases between. Germline assignment: CDR1 SNHLY and CDR2 FYNNEI. The CDR3 is made up of 12 amino acids. The CDR3 spells CASSVTEWGYTF. CDR3 coding DNA: TGTGCCAGCAGTGTGACAGAATGGGGCTACACCTTC. Full variable domain (outside the CDR3, taken from reference TRBV2 and TRBJ1-2): EPEVTQTPSHQVTQMGQEVILRCVPISNHLYFYWYRQILGQKVEFLVSFYNNEISEKSEIFDDQFSVERPDGSNFTLKIRSTKLEDSAMYFCASSVTEWGYTFGSGTRLTVV.

V and J are TRBV28 and TRBJ2-6; D perhaps matches TRBD1 (6 bases). V dropped 5 bases and J dropped 0 bases, with 14 bases sitting between them. CDR3 length: 17 amino acids. CDR1 and CDR2 from the germline V gene are MDHEN and SYDVKM. The CDR3 protein is CASSPFRGASGANVLTF. The CDR3 bases are TGTGCCAGCAGTCCCTTCAGGGGCGCCTCTGGGGCCAACGTCCTGACTTTC.

This rearrangement joins TRBV6-5 to TRBJ2-1; 7 bases align to TRBD2. The V gene end was trimmed by 4 bases and the J gene end by 7 bases; junction bases not matched to a gene: 4. CDR3 length: 13 residues. Germline CDR1 and CDR2: MNHEY and SVGAGI. In DNA form, the CDR3 reads TGTGCCAGCAGTTGGCCGGGGGGAAATGAGCAGTTCTTC. It yields the protein CASSWPGGNEQFF.

The chain has TRBV28 and TRBJ1-2, with D possibly matching TRBD1 (5 bases). The V end lost 4 bases, the J end lost 5 bases, and 14 bases lay between the germline ends. Looked up from germline, CDR1 is MDHEN and CDR2 is SYDVKM. This CDR3 is 14 amino acids long. The CDR3 loop reads CASSWGDSGYGYTF. CDR3 bases: TGTGCCAGCAGTTGGGGCGATAGTGGGTATGGCTACACCTTC.

V usage is TRBV18 and J usage is TRBJ1-4; 9 nucleotides line up with TRBD1. CDR1 and CDR2 (germline): KGHSH, LQKENI. The V and J ends lost 6 bases and 8 bases, in that order; junction bases with no gene match: 10. This CDR3 comprises 15 residues. The CDR3 DNA reads TGTGCCAGCTCCTTAACCCGGACAGGGGACGAAAAACTGTTTTTT. Its translation: CASSLTRTGDEKLFF.

This chain joins TRBV7-3 and TRBJ2-1; no definite D call. The V end lost 2 bases, the J end lost 7 bases, and 12 bases lay between the germline ends. CDR1 and CDR2 from the germline V gene are SGHTA and FQGTGA. The CDR3 contains 14 residues. CDR3 bases: TGTGCCAGCAGCTTATCTGCTGGCACGAATGAGCAGTTCTTC. It translates to CASSLSAGTNEQFF.

This clone has just a few counts. CDR3 protein: CASSEFQVQETQYF. The CDR3 region has the DNA TGTGCCAGCAGTGAATTCCAGGTACAAGAGACCCAGTACTTC. The rearrangement uses TRBV2 and TRBJ2-5, with D hard to call. The CDR3 contains 14 residues. Per germline, CDR1 SNHLY and CDR2 FYNNEI. V shed 2 bases and J shed 2 bases, with 9 bases lying between them.